The next 14 T cell receptor beta chains were all read from a single sample in a study of T cell responses to AZD1222 COVID-19 vaccine. The protocol was immunoSEQ multiplex PCR, while the TCRdb copy is restricted to in-frame clones and leaves out a portion. The profile covers 150,000 to 160,000 clones, with 90% appearing a single time and 1.5% taken by the ten largest. This specimen consisted of peripheral blood, obtained 28 days after the second AZD1222 dose. These receptors were collected from an adult who received the AZD1222 COVID-19 vaccine.

V usage is TRBV28 and J usage is TRBJ1-2, with 7 bases matching TRBD1. Germline V gives CDR1 MDHEN, CDR2 SYDVKM. The V gene end was trimmed by 5 bases and the J gene end by 4 bases; junction bases not matched to a gene: 4. This CDR3 has 13 amino acids. CDR3 coding DNA: TGTGCCAGCAGTCTGGGACAGATCTATGGCTACACCTTC. This gives the protein CASSLGQIYGYTF.

The chain carries TRBV11-2 and TRBJ1-2; no definite D call. The V gene's germline CDR1 is SGHAT and CDR2 FQNNGV. Trimming took 1 base from V and 5 from J, leaving 11 bases between them. The CDR3 has 14 amino acids. For the CDR3, the DNA is TGTGCCAGCAGCTTAGGGATAAAAGGGTATGGCTACACCTTC. Protein: CASSLGIKGYGYTF.

The chain has TRBV2 and TRBJ1-3; no reliable D call. The CDR3 has 12 residues. Looked up from germline, CDR1 is SNHLY and CDR2 is FYNNEI. V lost 6 bases, J lost 13 bases, and 16 bases lay in between. CDR3 protein: CASRLDTPWIYF. As DNA, the CDR3 is TGTGCCAGCAGGCTGGATACACCATGGATATATTTT.

The chain employs TRBV19 and TRBJ2-2, with D unclear. Trimming stripped 0 bases from V and 6 bases from J, with 11 bases between. The CDR3 loop spans 15 amino acids. From germline, CDR1 is LNHDA and CDR2 SQIVND (reference sequence). The CDR3 DNA is TGTGCCAGTAGTATAGAACATACAACCGCCGGGGAGCTGTTTTTT. It codes for CASSIEHTTAGELFF.

The V call is TRBV4-1, the J call TRBJ1-4, with D unresolved. V was pared by 1 base and J by 5 bases, with 11 bases between. Germline V lookup: CDR1 MGHRA, CDR2 YSYEKL. This CDR3 is built from 15 residues. The CDR3 DNA follows: TGCGCCAGCAGCCAAGCTACAGCGCTCAATGAAAAACTGTTTTTT. This encodes CASSQATALNEKLFF.

V usage is TRBV27 and J usage is TRBJ1-3; unclear D gene. Germline V gives CDR1 MNHEY, CDR2 SMNVEV (reference sequence). The length of the CDR3 is 11 residues. The V and J ends lost 7 bases and 4 bases respectively, with 5 bases between them. The CDR3: CASKGGNTIYF. CDR3 sequence (DNA): TGTGCCAGCAAGGGCGGAAACACCATATATTTT.

The CDR3: CASSKGREQFF. As DNA, the CDR3 is TGTGCCAGCAGTAAGGGCCGTGAGCAGTTCTTC. V and J are TRBV6-4 and TRBJ2-1; D remains ambiguous. Trimming stripped 5 bases from V and 9 bases from J, with 8 bases between. The CDR3 contains 11 residues. Per the germline V gene, CDR1 is MRHNA and CDR2 is SNTAGT.

The gene calls are TRBV4-2 and TRBJ2-3; no clear D gene. Trimming cost V 4 bases and J 5 bases, with 10 bases left between them. CDR1 is LGHNA, CDR2 YNFKEQ, per germline. The CDR3 is 13 residues long. The CDR3 DNA reads TGTGCCAGCAGCCCCGCGGCCGGAGATACGCAGTATTTT. This encodes CASSPAAGDTQYF.

The chain joins TRBV6-1 to TRBJ2-5; perhaps TRBD1 as D (5 bases). The CDR3 spans 13 residues. Germline V gene data show CDR1 as MNHNS and CDR2 as SASEGT. The V gene lost 3 bases and the J gene lost 2 bases, with 7 bases spanning the gap. CDR3 in amino acids: CASSDREQETQYF. DNA of the CDR3: TGTGCCAGCAGTGACAGGGAACAAGAGACCCAGTACTTC.

The genes are TRBV7-9 and TRBJ1-1; D not resolved. This CDR3 is built from 12 residues. V was pared by 5 bases and J by 6 bases, with 10 bases between. Germline V gene lookup returns CDR1 SEHNR and CDR2 FQNEAQ (reference sequence). CDR3 sequence reads: CASSPGGAEAFF. The DNA for the CDR3 is TGTGCCAGCAGCCCGGGTGGGGCTGAAGCTTTCTTT.

The rearrangement uses TRBV24-1 and TRBJ1-4, with 7 positions matching TRBD1. Germline CDR1 KGHDR, CDR2 SFDVKD. The V gene end was trimmed by 4 bases and the J gene end by 7 bases; junction bases not matched to a gene: 5. The CDR3 runs to 14 residues. The CDR3 DNA sequence: TGTGCCACCAGTGACCCGGGACAGAGTGAAAAACTGTTTTTT. Translation gives CATSDPGQSEKLFF.

This chain uses TRBV2 with TRBJ2-1, with D perhaps TRBD2 (6 bases). This CDR3 is built from 19 residues. CDR1 is SNHLY, CDR2 FYNNEI, per germline. Trimming pared 8 bases from V and 0 bases from J, leaving 26 bases between. The CDR3 reads CASEPQAGFGLLSYNEQFF. For the CDR3, the DNA is TGTGCCAGCGAGCCGCAGGCGGGATTCGGACTCCTCTCCTACAATGAGCAGTTCTTC.

V gene TRBV2 combines with J gene TRBJ1-4; no reliable D call. V lost 5 bases and J lost 3, with 10 bases in between. CDR1 and CDR2 from the germline V gene are SNHLY and FYNNEI. The CDR3 has 14 amino acids. Here the CDR3 DNA reads TGTGCCAGCAGTTCACCGGGCTCTAATGAAAAACTGTTTTTT. Translating gives CASSSPGSNEKLFF.

V is TRBV19 and J is TRBJ1-2; the match to TRBD1 covers 8 bases. CDR1 LNHDA and CDR2 SQIVND come from the germline V gene (reference sequence). The CDR3 contains 14 residues. Germline trimming cut 5 bases from V and 7 bases from J; bases unmatched to any gene: 9. The CDR3 protein is CASSERQGRFGYTF. In DNA, the CDR3 is TGTGCCAGTAGTGAAAGACAGGGGCGGTTTGGCTACACCTTC.